This T cell receptor beta chain was captured by sequencing in a study of T-cell memory formation after mild COVID-19. Study-wide points: The finding that pre-infection memory included some responding clones suggested that cross-reactive memory joined.

This clonotype was found many times. Antigen unknown. 5'RACE with constant-segment primers yielded barcoded, UMI-tagged TCR alpha and TCR beta cDNA libraries. MiXCR, applied by TCRdb to the 5' RACE reads, yields one record per CDR3 protein. This sample has 25,000 to 35,000 distinct CDR3 sequences, with about 12% found just once. Germline V gene sequence: CDR1 SGHRS, CDR2 YFSETQ. The CDR3 length is 19 residues. Trimming at V came to 0 bases and at J to 1 base, leaving 13 bases not matched to a gene. Sequencing was done on a sample of PBMCs or a T cell subset sorted from them (not recorded which). The gene calls are TRBV5-1 and TRBJ2-3; 8 nucleotides line up with TRBD1. The origin of this receptor is an adult woman who had mild COVID-19 (a few samples of this study predate the infection). Cell type and time point are not known. The CDR3 region has the DNA TGCGCCAGCAGCTTGGCGTGGCCAGGGGGCCTCGGGGGCACAGATACGCAGTATTTT. It is translated as CASSLAWPGGLGGTDTQYF.